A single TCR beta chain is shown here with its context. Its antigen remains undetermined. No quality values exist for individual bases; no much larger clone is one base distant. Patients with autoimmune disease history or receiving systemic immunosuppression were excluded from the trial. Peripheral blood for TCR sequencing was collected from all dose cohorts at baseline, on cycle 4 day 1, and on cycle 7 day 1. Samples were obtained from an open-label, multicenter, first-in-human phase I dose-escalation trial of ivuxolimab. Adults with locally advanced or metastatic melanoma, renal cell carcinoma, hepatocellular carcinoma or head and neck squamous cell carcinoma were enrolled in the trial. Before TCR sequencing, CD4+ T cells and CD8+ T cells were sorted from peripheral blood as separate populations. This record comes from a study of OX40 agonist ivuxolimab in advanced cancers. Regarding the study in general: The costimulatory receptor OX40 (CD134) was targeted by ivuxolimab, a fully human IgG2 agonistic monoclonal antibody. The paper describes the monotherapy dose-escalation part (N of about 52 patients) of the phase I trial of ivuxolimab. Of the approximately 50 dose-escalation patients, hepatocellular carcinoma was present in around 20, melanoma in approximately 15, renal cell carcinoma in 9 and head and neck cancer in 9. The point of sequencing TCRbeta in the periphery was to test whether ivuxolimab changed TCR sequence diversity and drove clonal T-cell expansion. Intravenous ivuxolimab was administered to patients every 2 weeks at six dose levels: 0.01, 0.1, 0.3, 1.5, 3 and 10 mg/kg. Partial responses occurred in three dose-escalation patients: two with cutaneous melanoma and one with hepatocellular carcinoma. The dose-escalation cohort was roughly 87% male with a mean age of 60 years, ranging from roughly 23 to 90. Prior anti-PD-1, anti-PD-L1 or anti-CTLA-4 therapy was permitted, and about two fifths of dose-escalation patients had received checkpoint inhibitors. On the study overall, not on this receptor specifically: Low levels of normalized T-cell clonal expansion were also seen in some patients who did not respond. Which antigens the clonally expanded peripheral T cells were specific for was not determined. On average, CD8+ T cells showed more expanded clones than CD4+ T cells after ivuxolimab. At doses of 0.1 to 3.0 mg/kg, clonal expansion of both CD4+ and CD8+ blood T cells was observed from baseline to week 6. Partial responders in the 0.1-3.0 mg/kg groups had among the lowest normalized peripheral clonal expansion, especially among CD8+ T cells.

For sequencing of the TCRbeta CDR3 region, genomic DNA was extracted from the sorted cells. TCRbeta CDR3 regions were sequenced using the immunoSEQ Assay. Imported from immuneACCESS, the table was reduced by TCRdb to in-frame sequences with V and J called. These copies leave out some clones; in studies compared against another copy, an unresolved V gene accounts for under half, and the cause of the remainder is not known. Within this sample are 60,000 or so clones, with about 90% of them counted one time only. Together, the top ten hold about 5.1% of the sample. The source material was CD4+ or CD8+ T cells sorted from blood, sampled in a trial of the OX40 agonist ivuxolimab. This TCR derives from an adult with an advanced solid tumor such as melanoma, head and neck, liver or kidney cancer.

The base sequence is TGTGCCAGCGGGTCAACTAATGAAAAACTGTTTTTT. This codes for CASGSTNEKLFF. The chain employs TRBV6-5 and TRBJ1-4; no confident D gene assignment can be made. The germline V gene supplies CDR1 MNHEY and CDR2 SVGAGI. Reading from cysteine to phenylalanine, the CDR3 counts 12 amino acids. Only the CDR3 DNA is retained, 36 bases long and in frame from the first base. V and J are truncated by 8 bases and 0 bases respectively, leaving an intervening sequence of 4 bases.